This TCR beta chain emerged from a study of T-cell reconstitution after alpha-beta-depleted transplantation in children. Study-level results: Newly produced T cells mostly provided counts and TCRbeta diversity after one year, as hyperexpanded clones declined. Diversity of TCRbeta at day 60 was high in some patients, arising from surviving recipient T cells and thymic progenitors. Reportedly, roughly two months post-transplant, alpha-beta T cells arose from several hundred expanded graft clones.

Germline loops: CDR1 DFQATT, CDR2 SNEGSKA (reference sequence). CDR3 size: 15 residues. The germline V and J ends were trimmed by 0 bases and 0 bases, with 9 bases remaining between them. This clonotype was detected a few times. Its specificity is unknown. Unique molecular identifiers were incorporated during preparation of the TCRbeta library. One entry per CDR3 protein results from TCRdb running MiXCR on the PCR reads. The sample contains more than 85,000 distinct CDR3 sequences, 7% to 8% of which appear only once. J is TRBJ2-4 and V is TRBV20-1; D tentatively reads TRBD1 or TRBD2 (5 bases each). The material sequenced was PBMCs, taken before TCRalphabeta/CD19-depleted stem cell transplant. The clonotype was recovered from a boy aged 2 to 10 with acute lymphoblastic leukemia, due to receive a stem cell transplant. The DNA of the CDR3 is TGCAGTGCTAGAGATGGGACGGTAGCCAAAAACATTCAGTACTTC. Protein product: CSARDGTVAKNIQYF.